Sequencing of this T cell receptor beta chain was carried out in a study of blood T cell repertoires in COVID-19. Background on the study: From the United States, Italy and Spain came samples of acute and convalescent COVID-19. From T cells, B-cell-depleted T cells, or PBMCs came the material, which was cDNA or gDNA.

The trim removed 3 bases at V and 5 bases at J, leaving 2 bases unmatched. Germline CDR1 and CDR2: SGDLS and YYNGEE. CDR3 length equals 14 residues. TCRdb's copy holds only in-frame clones and misses some; the assay was immunoSEQ multiplex PCR. This table has 150,000 or so clones, 83% appearing once. This TCR was recovered from a woman aged 60-75 years with COVID-19, enrolled during active disease. This sequence joins TRBV9 and TRBJ2-5; 12 bases align to TRBD2. The sequencing input was peripheral blood. CDR3 amino acids: CASSGGTSGETQYF. The CDR3 bases are TGTGCCAGCAGCGGTGGGACTAGCGGGGAGACCCAGTACTTC.